These T cell receptor beta chains were read from a single sample in a study of STAT3 mutations in large granular lymphocyte leukemia. Data came from immunoSEQ multiplex PCR; TCRdb stores just in-frame clones and leaves some out. The sample has around 13,000 clones, more than 90% seen once. The sequenced sample was peripheral blood mononuclear cells. The receptors shown here come from a man between 40 and 49 years old with T-cell large granular lymphocyte leukemia. Some clones in this sample may be carry-over from other donors' samples. Both conserved end residues are part of each CDR3. A D gene is named only where the DNA matches it firmly. Size is stated for part of the rows, as once, few or many counts, or as a class when the clone is expanded.

v_call: TRBV14; d_call: .; j_call: TRBJ1-1; cdr3_length: 15; clone_size: .; cdr3_aa: CASSQAGALGTEAFF; cdr3_nt: TGTGCCAGCAGCCAAGCAGGGGCCCTGGGAACTGAAGCTTTCTTT
v_call: TRBV6-5; d_call: .; j_call: TRBJ2-2; cdr3_length: 13; clone_size: .; cdr3_aa: CASTGPNTGELFF; cdr3_nt: TGTGCCAGCACAGGTCCGAACACCGGGGAGCTGTTTTTT
v_call: TRBV5-4; d_call: .; j_call: TRBJ1-2; cdr3_length: 18; clone_size: .; cdr3_aa: CASSLGGGQGRLPWGYTF; cdr3_nt: TGTGCCAGCAGCTTGGGGGGCGGGCAGGGCCGACTCCCTTGGGGCTACACCTTC
v_call: TRBV5-4; d_call: TRBD1; j_call: TRBJ1-3; cdr3_length: 15; clone_size: .; cdr3_aa: CASSRSQGSGNTIYF; cdr3_nt: TGTGCCAGCAGCCGATCACAGGGGTCTGGAAACACCATATATTTT
v_call: TRBV25-1; d_call: TRBD1; j_call: TRBJ1-6; cdr3_length: 16; clone_size: .; cdr3_aa: CASSGWTGGYNSPLHF; cdr3_nt: TGTGCCAGCAGTGGTTGGACAGGGGGTTATAATTCACCCCTCCACTTT
v_call: TRBV6-5; d_call: .; j_call: TRBJ2-1; cdr3_length: 13; clone_size: .; cdr3_aa: CASSKQGGNEQFF; cdr3_nt: TGTGCCAGCAGCAAACAGGGGGGGAATGAGCAGTTCTTC
v_call: TRBV5-1; d_call: TRBD2; j_call: TRBJ2-6; cdr3_length: 20; clone_size: .; cdr3_aa: CASSSPTSGDLGSGANVLTF; cdr3_nt: TGCGCCAGCAGCTCGCCGACTAGCGGGGATTTAGGCTCTGGGGCCAACGTCCTGACTTTC
v_call: TRBV6-5; d_call: .; j_call: TRBJ1-5; cdr3_length: 15; clone_size: .; cdr3_aa: CASRRDSYSNQPQHF; cdr3_nt: TGTGCCAGCAGACGCGACTCCTATAGCAATCAGCCCCAGCATTTT
v_call: TRBV9; d_call: .; j_call: TRBJ2-5; cdr3_length: 14; clone_size: .; cdr3_aa: CASSTQGRQETQYF; cdr3_nt: TGTGCCAGCAGCACCCAGGGGCGTCAAGAGACCCAGTACTTC
v_call: TRBV6-1; d_call: .; j_call: TRBJ2-3; cdr3_length: 14; clone_size: .; cdr3_aa: CASSRTSSTDTQYF; cdr3_nt: TGTGCCAGCAGTAGGACTTCGAGCACAGATACGCAGTATTTT
v_call: TRBV5-4; d_call: .; j_call: TRBJ1-1; cdr3_length: 14; clone_size: .; cdr3_aa: CASSMDSLDTEAFF; cdr3_nt: TGTGCCAGCAGCATGGACAGTCTGGACACTGAAGCTTTCTTT
v_call: TRBV18; d_call: .; j_call: TRBJ1-1; cdr3_length: 14; clone_size: .; cdr3_aa: CASSAGTQNTEAFF; cdr3_nt: TGTGCCAGCTCCGCCGGGACTCAGAACACTGAAGCTTTCTTT
v_call: TRBV5-6; d_call: TRBD1; j_call: TRBJ2-5; cdr3_length: 15; clone_size: .; cdr3_aa: CASSFRGWFLETQYF; cdr3_nt: TGTGCCAGCAGCTTCAGGGGGTGGTTTTTGGAGACCCAGTACTTC
v_call: TRBV19; d_call: .; j_call: TRBJ2-7; cdr3_length: 14; clone_size: .; cdr3_aa: CASSRETGTYEQYF; cdr3_nt: TGTGCCAGTAGTCGAGAGACAGGGACTTACGAGCAGTACTTC
v_call: TRBV6-6; d_call: .; j_call: TRBJ1-5; cdr3_length: 16; clone_size: .; cdr3_aa: CASNDPGHRSNQPQHF; cdr3_nt: TGTGCCAGCAATGACCCGGGACATCGAAGCAATCAGCCCCAGCATTTT
v_call: TRBV7-9; d_call: TRBD1; j_call: TRBJ2-5; cdr3_length: 18; clone_size: .; cdr3_aa: CASSLGGGQGLSKETQYF; cdr3_nt: TGTGCCAGCAGCTTAGGGGGGGGACAGGGCCTATCGAAAGAGACCCAGTACTTC
v_call: TRBV18; d_call: .; j_call: TRBJ1-2; cdr3_length: 14; clone_size: .; cdr3_aa: CASSPPSANYGYTF; cdr3_nt: TGTGCCAGCTCACCACCGTCAGCTAACTATGGCTACACCTTC
v_call: TRBV4-2; d_call: TRBD2; j_call: TRBJ2-3; cdr3_length: 19; clone_size: .; cdr3_aa: CASSQDPSLAGLQSDTQYF; cdr3_nt: TGTGCCAGCAGCCAAGATCCGAGCCTAGCGGGGCTACAGTCAGATACGCAGTATTTT
v_call: TRBV30; d_call: .; j_call: TRBJ2-1; cdr3_length: 12; clone_size: .; cdr3_aa: CAWSLLGEEKFF; cdr3_nt: TGTGCCTGGAGTCTTCTGGGGGAGGAAAAGTTCTTC
v_call: TRBV14; d_call: .; j_call: TRBJ2-7; cdr3_length: 11; clone_size: .; cdr3_aa: CASSRGNEQYF; cdr3_nt: TGTGCCAGCAGTCGGGGTAACGAGCAGTACTTC
v_call: TRBV5-6; d_call: .; j_call: TRBJ1-1; cdr3_length: 14; clone_size: .; cdr3_aa: CASSLVDRNTEAFF; cdr3_nt: TGTGCCAGCAGCCTGGTGGACAGGAACACTGAAGCTTTCTTT
v_call: TRBV5-4; d_call: .; j_call: TRBJ2-7; cdr3_length: 11; clone_size: .; cdr3_aa: CASSSSYEQYF; cdr3_nt: TGTGCCAGCAGCTCCTCCTACGAGCAGTACTTC
v_call: TRBV4-1; d_call: .; j_call: TRBJ2-7; cdr3_length: 15; clone_size: .; cdr3_aa: CASSQAPTRADEQYF; cdr3_nt: TGCGCCAGCAGCCAAGCCCCAACTCGGGCAGACGAGCAGTACTTC
v_call: TRBV7-2; d_call: .; j_call: TRBJ2-7; cdr3_length: 12; clone_size: .; cdr3_aa: CASSLSSYEQYF; cdr3_nt: TGTGCCAGCAGCCTCAGCTCCTACGAGCAGTACTTC
v_call: TRBV19; d_call: .; j_call: TRBJ1-6; cdr3_length: 14; clone_size: medium-sized; cdr3_aa: CASSPPDNYSPLHF; cdr3_nt: TGTGCCAGTAGTCCTCCGGACAACTATTCACCCCTCCACTTT
v_call: TRBV10-2; d_call: TRBD1; j_call: TRBJ1-6; cdr3_length: 16; clone_size: .; cdr3_aa: CASSPGQGYDNSPLHF; cdr3_nt: TGCGCCAGCTCCCCGGGACAGGGGTACGATAATTCACCCCTCCACTTT
v_call: TRBV6-6; d_call: TRBD1; j_call: TRBJ1-3; cdr3_length: 15; clone_size: .; cdr3_aa: CASSRQGRSGNTIYF; cdr3_nt: TGTGCCAGCAGTCGACAGGGCCGATCTGGAAACACCATATATTTT
v_call: TRBV19; d_call: .; j_call: TRBJ2-5; cdr3_length: 12; clone_size: .; cdr3_aa: CASSIPGETQYF; cdr3_nt: TGTGCCAGTAGTATACCCGGAGAGACCCAGTACTTC
v_call: TRBV19; d_call: TRBD2; j_call: TRBJ2-1; cdr3_length: 15; clone_size: .; cdr3_aa: CASSISGGGYNEQFF; cdr3_nt: TGTGCCAGTAGTATCAGCGGGGGGGGTTACAATGAGCAGTTCTTC
v_call: TRBV10-3; d_call: TRBD1; j_call: TRBJ1-2; cdr3_length: 17; clone_size: .; cdr3_aa: CAISEFGQGREEDGYTF; cdr3_nt: TGTGCCATCAGTGAGTTCGGACAGGGGAGGGAAGAAGATGGCTACACCTTC
v_call: TRBV5-6; d_call: TRBD1; j_call: TRBJ1-5; cdr3_length: 15; clone_size: once; cdr3_aa: CASSSVDRGEQPQHF; cdr3_nt: TGTGCCAGCAGCTCTGTAGACAGGGGCGAGCAGCCCCAGCATTTT
v_call: TRBV5-1; d_call: .; j_call: TRBJ2-2; cdr3_length: 13; clone_size: .; cdr3_aa: CASRTLPTGELFF; cdr3_nt: TGCGCCAGCAGAACGCTGCCCACCGGGGAGCTGTTTTTT
v_call: TRBV18; d_call: TRBD1; j_call: TRBJ2-1; cdr3_length: 15; clone_size: .; cdr3_aa: CASSTPGQDRHEQFF; cdr3_nt: TGTGCCAGCTCGACTCCTGGACAGGATCGACATGAGCAGTTCTTC
v_call: TRBV4-1; d_call: TRBD1; j_call: TRBJ1-1; cdr3_length: 15; clone_size: .; cdr3_aa: CASTHVGQGGTEAFF; cdr3_nt: TGCGCCAGCACCCATGTGGGACAGGGAGGGACTGAAGCTTTCTTT
v_call: TRBV9; d_call: TRBD1; j_call: TRBJ1-1; cdr3_length: 14; clone_size: .; cdr3_aa: CASSDRDPVTEAFF; cdr3_nt: TGTGCCAGCAGTGACAGGGACCCAGTCACTGAAGCTTTCTTT
v_call: TRBV5-5; d_call: .; j_call: TRBJ1-3; cdr3_length: 14; clone_size: .; cdr3_aa: CASSHRNSGNTIYF; cdr3_nt: TGTGCCAGCAGCCACAGGAACTCTGGAAACACCATATATTTT
v_call: TRBV29-1; d_call: .; j_call: TRBJ2-5; cdr3_length: 13; clone_size: .; cdr3_aa: CSVEREAGETQYF; cdr3_nt: TGCAGCGTTGAGCGGGAAGCGGGCGAGACCCAGTACTTC
v_call: TRBV10-3; d_call: TRBD1; j_call: TRBJ1-2; cdr3_length: 15; clone_size: once; cdr3_aa: CAISEAGTANYGYTF; cdr3_nt: TGTGCCATCAGTGAGGCCGGGACAGCTAACTATGGCTACACCTTC
v_call: TRBV10-3; d_call: .; j_call: TRBJ2-2; cdr3_length: 13; clone_size: once; cdr3_aa: CAISEGGTGELFF; cdr3_nt: TGTGCCATCAGTGAAGGGGGCACCGGGGAGCTGTTTTTT
v_call: TRBV30; d_call: .; j_call: TRBJ2-3; cdr3_length: 11; clone_size: .; cdr3_aa: CAWSVRDTQYF; cdr3_nt: TGTGCCTGGAGTGTACGAGATACGCAGTATTTT